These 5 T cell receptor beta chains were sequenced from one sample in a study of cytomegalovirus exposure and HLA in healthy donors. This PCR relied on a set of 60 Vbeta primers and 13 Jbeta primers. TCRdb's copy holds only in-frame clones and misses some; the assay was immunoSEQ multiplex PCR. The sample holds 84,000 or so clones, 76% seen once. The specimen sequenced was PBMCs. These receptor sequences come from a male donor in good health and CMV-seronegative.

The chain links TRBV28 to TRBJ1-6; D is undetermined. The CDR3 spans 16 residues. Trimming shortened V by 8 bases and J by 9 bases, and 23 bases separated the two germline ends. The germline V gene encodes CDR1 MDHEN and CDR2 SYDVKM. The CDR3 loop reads CASRSFWEGEGSPLHF. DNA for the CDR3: TGTGCCAGCCGATCCTTTTGGGAGGGAGAGGGTTCACCCCTCCACTTT.

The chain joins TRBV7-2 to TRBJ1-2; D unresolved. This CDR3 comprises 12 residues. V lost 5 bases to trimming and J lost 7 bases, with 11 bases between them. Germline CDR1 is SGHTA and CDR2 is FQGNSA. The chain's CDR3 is CASSRFGVGYTF. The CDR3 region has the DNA TGTGCCAGCAGCCGTTTCGGGGTTGGCTACACCTTC.

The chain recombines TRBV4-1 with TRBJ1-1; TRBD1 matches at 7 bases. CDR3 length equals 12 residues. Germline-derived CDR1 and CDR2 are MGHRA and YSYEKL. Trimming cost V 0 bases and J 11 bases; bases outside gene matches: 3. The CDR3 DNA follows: TGCGCCAGCAGCCAAGAGACAGGGAACGCTTTCTTT. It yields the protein CASSQETGNAFF.

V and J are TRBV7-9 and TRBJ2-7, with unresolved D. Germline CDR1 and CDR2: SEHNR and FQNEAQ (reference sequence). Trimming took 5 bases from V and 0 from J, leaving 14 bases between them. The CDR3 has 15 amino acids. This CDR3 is CASSGSGGGSYEQYF. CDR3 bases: TGTGCCAGCAGCGGTTCCGGCGGTGGCTCCTACGAGCAGTACTTC.

In DNA form, the CDR3 reads TGTGCCAGCAGCTTAACCGGGATGGGCGCAGATACGCAGTATTTT. Protein sequence: CASSLTGMGADTQYF. The chain carries TRBV7-7 and TRBJ2-3, with a possible D match to TRBD2 (5 bases). Trimming stripped 2 bases from V and 4 bases from J, with 13 bases between. In germline, CDR1 is SSHAT, CDR2 FNYEAQ (reference sequence). The CDR3 is made up of 15 amino acids. Full variable domain (missing parts from reference TRBV7-7 and TRBJ2-3): GAGVSQSPRYKVTKRGQDVTLRCDPISSHATLYWYQQALGQGPEFLTYFNYEAQPDKSGLPSDRFSAERPEGSISTLTIQRTEQRDSAMYRCASSLTGMGADTQYFGPGTRLTVL.